A single sample gave rise to the 16 T cell receptor beta chains below, sequenced in a study of CD8 T cells in Susac syndrome. RNA totalling roughly 0.5 to 1 ug underwent reverse transcription with random hexamers. TCRdb redid the calling of the immunoSEQ multiplex PCR reads with MiXCR, one entry per CDR3 protein. The sample yields some 190,000 distinct CDR3 sequences, around 95% seen once. The sample consisted of CD4+ T cells from PBMCs. The receptors were sampled from a human donor with multiple sclerosis.

This clonotype was seen a single time. This rearrangement joins TRBV9 to TRBJ1-4, with D possibly TRBD1 on 5 matching bases. The V end lost 4 bases, the J end lost 3 bases, and 10 bases lay between the germline ends. This CDR3 has 14 amino acids. Germline V gene data show CDR1 as SGDLS and CDR2 as YYNGEE. CDR3 nucleotide sequence: TGTGCCAGCAGCATGGGGGGACCTAATGAAAAACTGTTTTTT. It translates to CASSMGGPNEKLFF.

The chain employs TRBV3-1 and TRBJ2-7; D is unresolved. The CDR3 contains 13 residues. Germline V gives CDR1 LGHDT, CDR2 YNNKEL (reference sequence). V lost 1 base to trimming and J lost 2 bases, with 6 bases between them. The CDR3 loop is CASSQGLPYEQYF. As DNA, the CDR3 is TGTGCCAGCAGCCAAGGACTTCCCTACGAGCAGTACTTC.

The chain uses TRBV14 and TRBJ2-3; D tentatively fits TRBD1 or TRBD2 (6 bases each). Trimming took 0 bases from V and 2 from J, leaving 12 bases between them. The germline V gene encodes CDR1 SGHDN and CDR2 FVKESK. The CDR3 is 16 residues long. CDR3 protein: CASSQDVGGPTDTQYF. The CDR3 DNA follows: TGTGCCAGCAGCCAAGATGTGGGGGGCCCCACAGATACGCAGTATTTT.

The gene calls are TRBV30 and TRBJ1-5, with D tentatively TRBD1 (5 bases). Trimming cost V 0 bases and J 4 bases, with 13 bases left between them. Per the germline V gene, CDR1 is GTSNPN and CDR2 is SVGIG (reference sequence). The CDR3 extends over 15 amino acids. CDR3 coding DNA: TGTGCCTGGAGTGTCTCGGCTTGGGGGAATCAGCCCCAGCATTTT. The encoded protein is CAWSVSAWGNQPQHF.

The gene calls are TRBV30 and TRBJ2-5, with unresolved D. The CDR3 extends over 12 amino acids. The germline V gene has CDR1 GTSNPN and CDR2 SVGIG (reference sequence). With 5 bases removed from V and 0 bases from J, the gap between germline ends came to 7 bases. The CDR3 reads CAWGLDQETQYF. The CDR3 DNA reads as TGTGCCTGGGGCTTAGACCAAGAGACCCAGTACTTC.

The V gene is TRBV20-1, the J gene TRBJ1-5; 7 nucleotides agree with TRBD1. V dropped 2 bases and J dropped 5; count of bases not matched to a gene: 3. The CDR3 is made up of 13 amino acids. From germline, CDR1 is DFQATT and CDR2 SNEGSKA (reference sequence). CDR3 loop: CSARSQGDQPQHF. The CDR3 DNA reads as TGCAGTGCTAGAAGTCAGGGGGATCAGCCCCAGCATTTT.

The V gene is TRBV3-1, the J gene TRBJ2-7; D not resolved. This CDR3 has 15 residues. Germline V gives CDR1 LGHDT, CDR2 YNNKEL (reference sequence). Trimming shortened V by 0 bases and J by 2 bases, and 11 bases separated the two germline ends. This CDR3 is CASSQEAQATYEQYF. Here the CDR3 DNA reads TGTGCCAGCAGCCAAGAAGCCCAGGCAACCTACGAGCAGTACTTC.

The rearrangement joins TRBV4-3 to TRBJ2-7, with D perhaps matching TRBD1 (6 bases). The CDR3 consists of 16 residues. The V gene's germline CDR1 is LGHNA and CDR2 YSLEER. The germline V and J ends were trimmed by 4 bases and 2 bases, with 18 bases remaining between them. CDR3 nucleotides: TGCGCCAGCAGCCCACGCCTGGCAGGGGAAACCTACGAGCAGTACTTC. Translation gives CASSPRLAGETYEQYF.

J is TRBJ1-1 and V is TRBV12-3 or TRBV12-4, with TRBD1 matching 7 bases. V lost 4 bases and J lost 12; bases outside the gene matches: 8. The CDR3 runs to 12 residues. The CDR3 sequence: CASSSPGTVTFF. CDR3 nucleotides: TGTGCCAGCAGTTCCCCCGGGACAGTGACTTTCTTT.

This clonotype has just one count. The chain employs TRBV6-6 and TRBJ1-1, with 7 bases fitting TRBD1. This CDR3 contains 13 residues. Germline lookup yields CDR1 MNHNY and CDR2 SVGAGI (reference sequence). Trimming removed 5 bases from V and 5 bases from J; junction bases left unmatched: 5. The CDR3 loop reads CASSTDRATEAFF. CDR3 sequence (DNA): TGTGCCAGCAGTACAGACAGGGCGACTGAAGCTTTCTTT.

The chain uses TRBV5-1 and TRBJ2-5; no clear D gene. V lost 0 bases, J lost 4 bases, and 7 bases lay in between. CDR3 length equals 13 residues. Per germline, CDR1 SGHRS and CDR2 YFSETQ. The CDR3 DNA sequence: TGCGCCAGCAGCTTGGAAGCATCAGAGACCCAGTACTTC. Protein sequence: CASSLEASETQYF. Looking up the rest from reference TRBV5-1 and TRBJ2-5 gives the full variable domain: KAGVTQTPRYLIKTRGQQVTLSCSPISGHRSVSWYQQTPGQGLQFLFEYFSETQRNKGNFPGRFSGRQFSNSRSEMNVSTLELGDSALYLCASSLEASETQYFGPGTRLLVL.

The V and J genes are TRBV2 and TRBJ1-6; no definite D call. The CDR3 extends over 12 amino acids. Germline values: CDR1 SNHLY, CDR2 FYNNEI. The V end was cut by 4 bases, the J end by 14 bases, with 12 bases between. Written as DNA, the CDR3 is TGTGCCAGCAGTGGACGCAGCTTGGCCCTCCACTTT. This translates into CASSGRSLALHF.

The chain couples TRBV15 to TRBJ2-6; D is uncertain. Trimming removed 0 bases at V and 2 bases at J, with 8 bases between. Per the germline V gene, CDR1 is LNHNV and CDR2 is YYDKDF (reference sequence). The CDR3 has 16 amino acids. CDR3 sequence (DNA): TGTGCCACCAGCAGAGAACGTAATACTGGGGCCAACGTCCTGACTTTC. Protein sequence: CATSRERNTGANVLTF.

The V gene is TRBV29-1, the J gene TRBJ1-2, with 9 bases lining up with TRBD1. Germline CDR1 is SQVTM and CDR2 is ANQGSEA. Germline trimming cut 4 bases from V and 1 base from J; bases unmatched to any gene: 10. The CDR3 consists of 16 residues. This CDR3 reads CSVVAGTGTFNYGYTF. CDR3 DNA sequence: TGCAGCGTTGTCGCGGGGACAGGGACTTTTAACTATGGCTACACCTTC. Based on the CDR3 plus reference TRBV29-1 and TRBJ1-2, the full variable domain is SAVISQKPSRDICQRGTSLTIQCQVDSQVTMMFWYRQQPGQSLTLIATANQGSEATYESGFVIDKFPISRPNLTFSTLTVSNMSPEDSSIYLCSVVAGTGTFNYGYTFGSGTRLTVV.

The chain uses TRBV4-1 and TRBJ2-5; D gene ambiguous. Germline lookup yields CDR1 MGHRA and CDR2 YSYEKL. Trimming took 1 base from V and 1 from J, leaving 10 bases between them. The CDR3 has 15 residues. The CDR3 reads CASSQGRLPQETQYF. The CDR3 DNA follows: TGCGCCAGCAGCCAAGGAAGACTGCCCCAAGAGACCCAGTACTTC.

This clonotype was counted between two and nine times. The rearrangement uses TRBV6-2 or TRBV6-3 and TRBJ1-5; D remains ambiguous. Germline V lookup: CDR1 MNHEY, CDR2 SVGEGT. The V and J ends lost 3 bases and 5 bases respectively, with 5 bases between them. The CDR3 contains 12 residues. DNA for the CDR3: TGTGCCAGCAGTTATCCTGATCAGCCCCAGCATTTT. Protein: CASSYPDQPQHF.